The clone carrying this T cell receptor (beta chain) was detected many times. What it binds is not known. Authors' data handling: CDR3 was compared across clinicopathological groups, and the resulting differences were used to build a distant-metastasis classifier for papillary thyroid cancer. With MiXCR, TCRdb called clones anew from the PCR reads. TCRdb's processing, not the authors', yielded these V and J calls. Among tens of thousands of clones listed, just under 30% were seen once. V gave up 4 bases and J gave up 7 bases, with 17 bases separating them. In germline, CDR1 is SGHTA, CDR2 FQGNSA. The CDR3 runs to 14 residues. The sample belongs to a study of metastatic and nonmetastatic thyroid tumors. For the study at large: The comparison covered peripheral blood and tumor or nodule tissue in malignant and benign thyroid patients.

Study results and limitations: In blood and tumor, TCR beta diversity was reportedly significantly higher in malignant thyroid tumors than in benign nodules.

There were no patients who had received any treatment before thyroid surgery. Sequencing was performed on blood. The chain links TRBV7-2 to TRBJ2-7; tentatively, D is TRBD2 (6 bases). This receptor was taken from a female donor with papillary thyroid cancer or a benign thyroid nodule (not recorded which). Some clones in this sample may be carry-over from other donors' samples. CDR3 in DNA: TGTGCCAGCAGCTCTTCTAGCGCCACGGGGGAGCAGTACTTC. Translating it yields CASSSSSATGEQYF.